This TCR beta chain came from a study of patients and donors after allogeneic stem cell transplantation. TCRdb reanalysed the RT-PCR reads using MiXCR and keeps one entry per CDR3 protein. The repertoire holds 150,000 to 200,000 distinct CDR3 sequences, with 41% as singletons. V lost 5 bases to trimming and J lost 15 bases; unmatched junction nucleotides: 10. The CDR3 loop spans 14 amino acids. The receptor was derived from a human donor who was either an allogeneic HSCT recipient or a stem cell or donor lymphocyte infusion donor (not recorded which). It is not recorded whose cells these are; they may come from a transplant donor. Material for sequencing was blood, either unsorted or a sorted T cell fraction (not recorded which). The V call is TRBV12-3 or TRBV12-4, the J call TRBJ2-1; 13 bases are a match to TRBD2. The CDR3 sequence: CASSPGLAGIGGFF. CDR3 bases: TGTGCCAGCAGTCCGGGACTAGCGGGGATTGGGGGGTTCTTC.